This T cell receptor beta chain appears in the sequencing data of a study of cytomegalovirus exposure and HLA in healthy donors. With 60 Vbeta and 13 Jbeta primers, the PCR was carried out. Some clones are missing from TCRdb's copy, which holds only in-frame ones; the method was immunoSEQ multiplex PCR. The sample includes 150,000 to 200,000 clones, approximately 81% of them seen just once. Germline V CDR1 and CDR2: SGHKS, YYEKEE (reference sequence). This CDR3 contains 15 residues. V lost 5 bases to trimming and J lost 1 base, with 12 bases between them. The rearrangement uses TRBV5-5 and TRBJ2-2, with D perhaps matching TRBD2 (7 bases). The source of this sequence is a boy between 5 and 17 years old in good health and CMV-seronegative. The sequencing input was PBMCs. Written as DNA, the CDR3 is TGTGCCAGCAGTTGGGGGGGCGAGAACACCGGGGAGCTGTTTTTT. Translation gives CASSWGGENTGELFF.